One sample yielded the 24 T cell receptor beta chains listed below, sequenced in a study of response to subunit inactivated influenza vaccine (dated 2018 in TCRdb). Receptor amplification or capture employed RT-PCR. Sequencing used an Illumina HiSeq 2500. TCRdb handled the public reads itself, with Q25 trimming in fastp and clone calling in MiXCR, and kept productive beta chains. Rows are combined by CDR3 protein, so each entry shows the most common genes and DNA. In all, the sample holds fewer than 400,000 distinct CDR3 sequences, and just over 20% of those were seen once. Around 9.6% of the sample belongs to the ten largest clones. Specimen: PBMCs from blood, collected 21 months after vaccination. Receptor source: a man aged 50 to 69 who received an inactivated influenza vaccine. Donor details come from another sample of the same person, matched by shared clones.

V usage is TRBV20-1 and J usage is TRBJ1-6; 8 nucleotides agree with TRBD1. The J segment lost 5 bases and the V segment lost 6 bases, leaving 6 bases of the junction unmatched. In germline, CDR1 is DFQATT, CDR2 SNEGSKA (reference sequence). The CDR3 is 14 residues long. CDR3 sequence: CSAIDRGHNSPLHF. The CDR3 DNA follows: TGCAGTGCCATCGACAGGGGACATAATTCACCCCTCCACTTT.

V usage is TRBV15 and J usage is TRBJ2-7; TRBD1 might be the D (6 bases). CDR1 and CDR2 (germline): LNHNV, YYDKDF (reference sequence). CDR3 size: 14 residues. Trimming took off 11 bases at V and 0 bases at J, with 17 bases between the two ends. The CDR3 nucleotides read TGTGCCGACCCAGTAGGACAGACCTCCTACGAGCAGTACTTC. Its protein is CADPVGQTSYEQYF.

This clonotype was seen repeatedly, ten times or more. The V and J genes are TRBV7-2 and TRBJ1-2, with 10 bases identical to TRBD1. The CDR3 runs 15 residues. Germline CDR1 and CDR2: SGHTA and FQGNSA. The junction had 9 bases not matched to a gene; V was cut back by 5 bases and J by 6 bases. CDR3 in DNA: TGTGCCAGCAGCCGGGGGACAGGGGAATTTCATGGCTACACCTTC. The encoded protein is CASSRGTGEFHGYTF. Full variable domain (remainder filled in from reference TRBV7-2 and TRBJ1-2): GAGVSQSPSNKVTEKGKDVELRCDPISGHTALYWYRQSLGQGLEFLIYFQGNSAPDKSGLPSDRFSAERTGGSVSTLTIQRTQQEDSAVYLCASSRGTGEFHGYTFGSGTRLTVV.

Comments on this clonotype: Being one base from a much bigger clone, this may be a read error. CDR3 in DNA: TGTGCCAGCTCACTCATAGAGGGGGCCATGACTGAAGCTTTCTTT. This sequence encodes CASSLIEGAMTEAFF. This chain uses TRBV18 with TRBJ1-1, with 7 bases identical to TRBD1. V shed 4 bases, J shed 5 bases, and the junction held 10 bases outside the gene matches. The CDR3 contains 15 residues. The germline CDR1 and CDR2 sequences are KGHSH and LQKENI.

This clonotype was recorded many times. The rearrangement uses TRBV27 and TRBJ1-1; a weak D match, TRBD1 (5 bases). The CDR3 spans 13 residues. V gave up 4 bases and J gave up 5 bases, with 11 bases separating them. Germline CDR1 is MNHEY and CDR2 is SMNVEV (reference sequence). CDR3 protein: CASSWPGNTEAFF. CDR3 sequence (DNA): TGTGCCAGCAGTTGGCCAGGGAATACTGAAGCTTTCTTT.

This CDR3 is CSARGLAGLAYEQYF. For the CDR3, the DNA is TGCAGCGCCCGAGGACTAGCGGGATTGGCCTACGAGCAGTACTTC. The rearrangement joins TRBV29-1 to TRBJ2-7; 12 nucleotides align to TRBD2. With 7 bases clipped from V and 2 bases from J, the junction kept 9 bases outside the gene matches. The length of the CDR3 is 15 residues. Germline V lookup: CDR1 SQVTM, CDR2 ANQGSEA.

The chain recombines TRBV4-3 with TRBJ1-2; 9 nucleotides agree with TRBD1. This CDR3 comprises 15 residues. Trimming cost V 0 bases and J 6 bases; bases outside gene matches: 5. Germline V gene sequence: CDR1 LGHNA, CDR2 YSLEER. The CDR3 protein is CASSQDRDRVHGYTF. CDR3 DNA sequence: TGCGCCAGCAGCCAAGATCGGGACAGGGTCCATGGCTACACCTTC.

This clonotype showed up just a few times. CDR3 sequence reads: CAGLRGEGGNTEAFF. The CDR3 region has the DNA TGTGCCGGCCTACGAGGGGAAGGGGGGAACACTGAAGCTTTCTTT. The V call is TRBV9, the J call TRBJ1-1, with D possibly being TRBD1 (6 bases). Per germline, CDR1 SGDLS and CDR2 YYNGEE. V dropped 10 bases and J dropped 1 base, with 20 bases sitting between them. This CDR3 is 15 amino acids long.

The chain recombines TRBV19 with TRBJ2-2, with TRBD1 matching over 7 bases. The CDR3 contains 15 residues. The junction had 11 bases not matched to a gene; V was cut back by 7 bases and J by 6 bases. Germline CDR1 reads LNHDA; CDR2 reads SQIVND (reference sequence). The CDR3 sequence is CASTNQQGWSGELFF. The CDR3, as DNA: TGTGCCAGTACCAACCAACAGGGGTGGTCCGGGGAGCTGTTTTTT.

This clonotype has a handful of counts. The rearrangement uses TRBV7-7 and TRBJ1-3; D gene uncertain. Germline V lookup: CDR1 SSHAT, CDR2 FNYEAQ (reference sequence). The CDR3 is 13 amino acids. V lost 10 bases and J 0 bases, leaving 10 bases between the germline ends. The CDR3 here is CAIRFSSGNTIYF. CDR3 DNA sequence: TGTGCCATTCGATTCAGCTCTGGAAACACCATATATTTT. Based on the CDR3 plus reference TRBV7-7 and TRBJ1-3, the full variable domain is GAGVSQSPRYKVTKRGQDVTLRCDPISSHATLYWYQQALGQGPEFLTYFNYEAQPDKSGLPSDRFSAERPEGSISTLTIQRTEQRDSAMYRCAIRFSSGNTIYFGEGSWLTVV.

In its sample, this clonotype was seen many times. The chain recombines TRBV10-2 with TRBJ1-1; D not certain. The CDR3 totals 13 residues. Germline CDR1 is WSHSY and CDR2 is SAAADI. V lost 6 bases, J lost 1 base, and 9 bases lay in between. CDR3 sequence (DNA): TGCGCCAGCAGAAATGCGGAGAACACTGAAGCTTTCTTT. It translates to CASRNAENTEAFF.

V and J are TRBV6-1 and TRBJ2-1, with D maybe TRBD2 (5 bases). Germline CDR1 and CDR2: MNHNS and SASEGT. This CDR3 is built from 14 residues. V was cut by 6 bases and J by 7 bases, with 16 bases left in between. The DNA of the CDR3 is TGTGCCAGCAGGGACTTCTCGGAGAGGAATGAGCAGTTCTTC. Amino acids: CASRDFSERNEQFF.

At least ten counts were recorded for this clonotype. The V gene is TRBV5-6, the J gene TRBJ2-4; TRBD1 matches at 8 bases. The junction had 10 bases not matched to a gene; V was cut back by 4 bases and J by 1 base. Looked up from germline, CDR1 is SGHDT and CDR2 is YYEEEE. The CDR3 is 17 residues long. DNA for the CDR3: TGTGCCAGCAGCCTACAGGGGGGCCGGGGGGCCAAAAACATTCAGTACTTC. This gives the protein CASSLQGGRGAKNIQYF.

CDR3 DNA: TGCAGCGCCGCGACTAGCGGGGTAGAGCAGTTCTTC. It codes for CSAATSGVEQFF. V is TRBV29-1 and J is TRBJ2-1, with TRBD2 matching over 11 bases. This CDR3 comprises 12 residues. The V segment lost 7 bases and the J segment 10 bases; nucleotides outside the gene matches: 6. The germline CDR1 and CDR2 sequences are SQVTM and ANQGSEA.

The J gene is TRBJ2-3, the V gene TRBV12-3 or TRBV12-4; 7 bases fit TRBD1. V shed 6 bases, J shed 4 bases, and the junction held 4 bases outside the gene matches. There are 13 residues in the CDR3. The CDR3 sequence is CASRRQGPDTQYF. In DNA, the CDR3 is TGTGCCAGCAGAAGACAGGGCCCAGATACGCAGTATTTT.

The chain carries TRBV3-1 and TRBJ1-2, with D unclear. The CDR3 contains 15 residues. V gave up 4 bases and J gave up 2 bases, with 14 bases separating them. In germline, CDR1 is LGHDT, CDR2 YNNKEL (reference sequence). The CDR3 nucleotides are TGTGCCAGCAGCCCCTCGGGCGAGGGAAACTATGGCTACACCTTC. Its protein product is CASSPSGEGNYGYTF.

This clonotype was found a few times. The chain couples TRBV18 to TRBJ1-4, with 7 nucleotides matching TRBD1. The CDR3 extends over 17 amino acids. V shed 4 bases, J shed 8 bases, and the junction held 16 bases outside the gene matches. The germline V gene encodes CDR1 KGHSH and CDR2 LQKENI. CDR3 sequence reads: CASSQSIAGQSVEKLFF. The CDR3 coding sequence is TGTGCCAGCTCACAAAGTATAGCGGGACAGTCTGTCGAAAAACTGTTTTTT.

The CDR3 sequence is CAWSKIGTPDTQYF. CDR3 in DNA: TGTGCCTGGAGCAAAATCGGAACCCCAGATACGCAGTATTTT. The chain links TRBV30 to TRBJ2-3, with no clear D. The germline V and J ends were trimmed by 3 bases and 4 bases, with 14 bases remaining between them. The CDR3 is 14 residues long. Germline V lookup: CDR1 GTSNPN, CDR2 SVGIG (reference sequence).

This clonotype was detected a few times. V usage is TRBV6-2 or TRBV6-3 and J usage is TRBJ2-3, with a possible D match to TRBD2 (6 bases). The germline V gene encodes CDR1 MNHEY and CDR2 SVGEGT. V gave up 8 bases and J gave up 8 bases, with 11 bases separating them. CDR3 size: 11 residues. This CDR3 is CASGLLPTQYF. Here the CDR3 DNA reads TGTGCCAGCGGACTACTGCCTACGCAGTATTTT.

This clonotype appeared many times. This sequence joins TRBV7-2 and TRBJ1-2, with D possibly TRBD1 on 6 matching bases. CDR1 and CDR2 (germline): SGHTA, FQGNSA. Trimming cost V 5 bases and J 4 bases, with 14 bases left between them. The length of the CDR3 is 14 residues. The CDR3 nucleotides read TGTGCCAGCAGCGCCCGGGACACTCTCTATGGCTACACCTTC. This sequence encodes CASSARDTLYGYTF.

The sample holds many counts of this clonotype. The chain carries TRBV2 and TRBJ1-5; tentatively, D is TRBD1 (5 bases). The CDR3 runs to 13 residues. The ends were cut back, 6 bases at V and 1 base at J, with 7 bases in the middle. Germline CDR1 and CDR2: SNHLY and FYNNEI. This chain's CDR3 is CASSRDSNQPQHF. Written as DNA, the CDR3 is TGTGCCAGCAGCCGGGACAGCAATCAGCCCCAGCATTTT. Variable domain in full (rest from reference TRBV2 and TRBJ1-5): EPEVTQTPSHQVTQMGQEVILRCVPISNHLYFYWYRQILGQKVEFLVSFYNNEISEKSEIFDDQFSVERPDGSNFTLKIRSTKLEDSAMYFCASSRDSNQPQHFGDGTRLSIL.

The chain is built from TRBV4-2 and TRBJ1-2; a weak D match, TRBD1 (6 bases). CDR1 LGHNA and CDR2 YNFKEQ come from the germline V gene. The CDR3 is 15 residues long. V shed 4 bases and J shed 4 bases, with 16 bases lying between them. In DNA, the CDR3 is TGTGCCAGCAGCCCGACTACCGGGACATTCTATGGCTACACCTTC. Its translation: CASSPTTGTFYGYTF.

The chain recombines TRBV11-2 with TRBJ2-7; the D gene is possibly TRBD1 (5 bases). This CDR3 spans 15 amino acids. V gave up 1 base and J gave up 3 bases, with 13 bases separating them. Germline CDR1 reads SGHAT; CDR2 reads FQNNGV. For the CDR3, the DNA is TGTGCCAGCAGCTTAGTCGGAGACAGTCACTACGAGCAGTACTTC. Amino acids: CASSLVGDSHYEQYF. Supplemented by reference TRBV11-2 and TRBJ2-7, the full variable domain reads EAGVAQSPRYKIIEKRQSVAFWCNPISGHATLYWYQQILGQGPKLLIQFQNNGVVDDSQLPKDRFSAERLKGVDSTLKIQPAKLEDSAVYLCASSLVGDSHYEQYFGPGTRLTVT.

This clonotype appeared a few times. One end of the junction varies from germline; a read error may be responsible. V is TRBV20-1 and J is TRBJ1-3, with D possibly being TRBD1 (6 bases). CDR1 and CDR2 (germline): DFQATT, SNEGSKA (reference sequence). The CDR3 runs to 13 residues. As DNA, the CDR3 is TGCAGTGCCAGAGGGGGAACTGGAAACACCATATATTTT. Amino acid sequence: CSARGGTGNTIYF.